This T cell receptor beta chain derives from a study of blood T cell repertoires in COVID-19. Study details: From the United States, Italy and Spain came samples of acute and convalescent COVID-19. Sources were T cells, B-cell-depleted T cells, or PBMCs; the material itself was cDNA or gDNA.

In the source study's methods: From reference gene primer amplification, estimates of nucleated cell counts were derived. The data were produced by immunoSEQ multiplex PCR, yet TCRdb's version contains in-frame clones alone and is incomplete. Clone size and V and J calls were adopted from that table, with D and trimming inferred from the DNA. This table holds 53,000 or so clones, about 77% found once. The length of the CDR3 is 14 residues. V lost 7 bases, J lost 4 bases, and 7 bases stayed unmatched. CDR1 and CDR2 (germline): MNHNY, SVGAGI (reference sequence). The count of this clone is one. Sequenced input: peripheral blood. The receptor comes from a man between 65 and 79 years old with active or convalescent COVID-19. This rearrangement joins TRBV6-6 to TRBJ1-3; 7 positions match TRBD1. CDR3 residues: CASNAQGEGNTIYF. CDR3 nucleotides: TGTGCCAGCAACGCCCAGGGGGAGGGAAACACCATATATTTT.